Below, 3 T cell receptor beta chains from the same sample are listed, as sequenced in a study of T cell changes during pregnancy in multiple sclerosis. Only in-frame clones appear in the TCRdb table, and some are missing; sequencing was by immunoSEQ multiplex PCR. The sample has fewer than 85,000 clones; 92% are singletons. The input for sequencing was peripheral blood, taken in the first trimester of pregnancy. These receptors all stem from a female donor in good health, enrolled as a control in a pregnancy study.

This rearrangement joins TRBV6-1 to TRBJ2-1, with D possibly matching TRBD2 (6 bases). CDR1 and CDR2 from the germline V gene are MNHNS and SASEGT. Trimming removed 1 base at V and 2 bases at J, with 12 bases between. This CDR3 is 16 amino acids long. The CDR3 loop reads CASSEGFAGPYNEQFF. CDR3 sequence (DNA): TGTGCCAGCAGTGAAGGTTTTGCGGGACCCTACAATGAGCAGTTCTTC.

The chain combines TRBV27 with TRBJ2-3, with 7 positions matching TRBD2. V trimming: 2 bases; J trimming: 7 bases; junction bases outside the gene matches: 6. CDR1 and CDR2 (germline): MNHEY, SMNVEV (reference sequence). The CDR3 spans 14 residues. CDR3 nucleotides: TGTGCCAGCAGTTTAGGCGGGAGAGCGTATACGCAGTATTTT. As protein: CASSLGGRAYTQYF.

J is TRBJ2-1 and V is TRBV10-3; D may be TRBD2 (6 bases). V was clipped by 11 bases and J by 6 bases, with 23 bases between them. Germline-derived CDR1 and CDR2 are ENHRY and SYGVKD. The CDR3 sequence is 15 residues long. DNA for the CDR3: TGTGCCTCGAGCCGGGACGACTACGGGGGCAATGAGCAGTTCTTC. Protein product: CASSRDDYGGNEQFF.